The 18 T cell receptor beta chains listed next were all sequenced from one sample in a study of OX40 agonist ivuxolimab in advanced cancers. TCRdb's copy holds only in-frame clones and misses some; the assay was immunoSEQ multiplex PCR. The sample records fewer than 100,000 clones, 70% to 85% being singletons. The sequencing here drew on CD4+ or CD8+ T cells sorted from blood, taken in a trial of the OX40 agonist ivuxolimab. The receptors come from an adult with an advanced solid tumor such as melanoma, head and neck, liver or kidney cancer.

This rearrangement joins TRBV4-3 to TRBJ2-2; 11 bases are shared with TRBD2. V was clipped by 1 base and J by 4 bases; unmatched bases: 2. The CDR3 sequence is 16 residues long. Germline CDR1 LGHNA, CDR2 YSLEER. The CDR3 spells CASSQGLAGPTGELFF. The CDR3 DNA is TGCGCCAGCAGCCAAGGACTAGCGGGGCCCACCGGGGAGCTGTTTTTT.

The rearrangement uses TRBV7-2 and TRBJ2-2; D gene unclear. Germline V gives CDR1 SGHTA, CDR2 FQGNSA. This CDR3 comprises 12 residues. The germline V and J ends were trimmed by 2 bases and 7 bases, with 5 bases remaining between them. DNA of the CDR3: TGTGCCAGCAGCTTATACCGCGGGGAGCTGTTTTTT. Protein sequence: CASSLYRGELFF.

The V gene is TRBV5-1, the J gene TRBJ1-2, with TRBD1 as a possible D gene (6 bases). Trimming shortened V by 4 bases and J by 4 bases, and 14 bases separated the two germline ends. This CDR3 contains 14 residues. CDR1 and CDR2 (germline): SGHRS, YFSETQ. CDR3: CASSRRTDGYGYTF. CDR3 nucleotide sequence: TGCGCCAGCAGCCGACGGACAGACGGCTATGGCTACACCTTC.

The chain uses TRBV4-3 and TRBJ2-3; maybe TRBD1 (6 bases). Trimming took off 5 bases at V and 9 bases at J, with 18 bases between the two ends. In germline, CDR1 is LGHNA, CDR2 YSLEER. CDR3 length: 14 residues. CDR3 DNA: TGCGCCAGCAGCTTCCAGACAGGTCAGGGGACGCAGTATTTT. This encodes CASSFQTGQGTQYF.

This clone has just a few counts. Other DNA sequences in the sample encode the same CDR3. The V gene is TRBV7-9, the J gene TRBJ2-7; D unclear. Germline CDR1 is SEHNR and CDR2 is FQNEAQ (reference sequence). Trimming took off 4 bases at V and 2 bases at J, with 3 bases between the two ends. This CDR3 has 11 amino acids. CDR3 DNA sequence: TGTGCCAGCAGCTCCGCCTACGAGCAGTACTTC. Translating gives CASSSAYEQYF.

The chain uses TRBV6-5 and TRBJ2-5; no reliable D call. Germline V gene data show CDR1 as MNHEY and CDR2 as SVGAGI. The CDR3 spans 13 residues. Trimming cost V 6 bases and J 1 base, with 9 bases left between them. CDR3 bases: TGTGCCAGCAGGGCCTTAGGCCAAGAGACCCAGTACTTC. It encodes CASRALGQETQYF.

A word on this clone: This sample also contains other DNA sequences that code for the same CDR3. The chain has TRBV30 and TRBJ1-2, with D perhaps TRBD1 (5 bases). The CDR3 totals 16 residues. V shed 3 bases and J shed 5 bases, with 22 bases lying between them. Germline values: CDR1 GTSNPN, CDR2 SVGIG (reference sequence). CDR3 nucleotides: TGTGCCTGGAGGAATGGGGGTGGCGGGAAGGGGTATGGCTACACCTTC. Translation gives CAWRNGGGGKGYGYTF.

This clone appeared a single time. The chain has TRBV5-1 and TRBJ2-5; D gene ambiguous. This CDR3 comprises 11 residues. Trimming removed 2 bases at V and 5 bases at J, with 4 bases between. CDR1 SGHRS and CDR2 YFSETQ come from the germline V gene. CDR3 amino acids: CASSFAETQYF. In DNA, the CDR3 is TGCGCCAGCAGCTTCGCGGAGACCCAGTACTTC. The full variable domain, rest sourced from reference TRBV5-1 and TRBJ2-5, is KAGVTQTPRYLIKTRGQQVTLSCSPISGHRSVSWYQQTPGQGLQFLFEYFSETQRNKGNFPGRFSGRQFSNSRSEMNVSTLELGDSALYLCASSFAETQYFGPGTRLLVL.

V and J are TRBV9 and TRBJ2-1; possible D gene TRBD2, 6 bases. Germline V gene data show CDR1 as SGDLS and CDR2 as YYNGEE. The ends were cut back, 0 bases at V and 6 bases at J, with 19 bases in the middle. This CDR3 has 17 residues. The CDR3: CASSVAGGTQAFNEQFF. The CDR3 nucleotides read TGTGCCAGCAGCGTAGCAGGCGGGACCCAAGCTTTCAATGAGCAGTTCTTC.

V gene TRBV28 combines with J gene TRBJ1-2, with no clear D. Trimming removed 2 bases at V and 5 bases at J, with 6 bases between. The V gene's germline CDR1 is MDHEN and CDR2 SYDVKM. The CDR3 has 12 amino acids. CDR3 nucleotides: TGTGCCAGCAGTTTAGCGGGTTATGGCTACACCTTC. It specifies CASSLAGYGYTF.

The chain links TRBV29-1 to TRBJ2-2, with 7 positions matching TRBD1. After removal of 7 bases from V and 0 bases from J, the junction contained 5 bases not matched to a gene. Germline CDR1 SQVTM, CDR2 ANQGSEA. The CDR3 has 14 residues. CDR3 DNA: TGCAGCGCCCCAGGGGGATCGAACACCGGGGAGCTGTTTTTT. It specifies CSAPGGSNTGELFF.

The table lists this clone with a count of one. The chain recombines TRBV7-2 with TRBJ1-6; D is possibly TRBD1 (6 bases). Deletions cut 5 bases from V and 7 bases from J, with 9 bases between. This CDR3 contains 13 residues. CDR1 SGHTA and CDR2 FQGNSA come from the germline V gene. CDR3 DNA: TGTGCCAGCAGCCTAGACAGGAATTCACCCCTCCACTTT. It codes for CASSLDRNSPLHF. Variable domain in full (rest from reference TRBV7-2 and TRBJ1-6): GAGVSQSPSNKVTEKGKDVELRCDPISGHTALYWYRQSLGQGLEFLIYFQGNSAPDKSGLPSDRFSAERTGGSVSTLTIQRTQQEDSAVYLCASSLDRNSPLHFGNGTRLTVT.

The chain couples TRBV6-5 to TRBJ2-5, with TRBD1 as a possible D gene (5 bases). The DNA end favors TRBJ2-7, so the J call may be wrong. Germline V gene lookup returns CDR1 MNHEY and CDR2 SVGAGI. The CDR3 consists of 13 residues. CDR3 in amino acids: CASSLTAAYEQYF. The CDR3 DNA is TGTGCCAGCAGTTTGACAGCAGCCTACGAGCAGTACTTC.

V usage is TRBV29-1 and J usage is TRBJ2-3; D ambiguous. V was cut by 7 bases and J by 4 bases, with 12 bases left in between. The germline gives CDR1 SQVTM, CDR2 ANQGSEA. The CDR3 loop spans 12 amino acids. CDR3 in DNA: TGCAGCGAAGAGTCTAGTTCAGATACGCAGTATTTT. This gives the protein CSEESSSDTQYF.

The V call is TRBV11-3, the J call TRBJ1-1; D might be TRBD1 (6 bases). Trimming pared 3 bases from V and 0 bases from J, leaving 14 bases between. In germline, CDR1 is SGHNT, CDR2 YENEEA. The CDR3 length is 16 residues. The CDR3 is CASSFPRRDMNTEAFF. CDR3 coding DNA: TGTGCCAGCAGCTTCCCCCGACGGGACATGAACACTGAAGCTTTCTTT.

This chain uses TRBV7-6 with TRBJ2-7; D tentatively fits TRBD1 or TRBD2 (5 bases each). V shed 4 bases and J shed 2 bases, with 15 bases lying between them. This CDR3 spans 15 amino acids. The germline V gene has CDR1 SGHVS and CDR2 FNYEAQ. The CDR3 loop reads CASSYGDGDTYEQYF. The CDR3 bases are TGTGCCAGCAGCTACGGGGACGGAGACACCTACGAGCAGTACTTC. Full variable domain (missing parts from reference TRBV7-6 and TRBJ2-7): GAGVSQSPRYKVTKRGQDVALRCDPISGHVSLYWYRQALGQGPEFLTYFNYEAQQDKSGLPNDRFSAERPEGSISTLTIQRTEQRDSAMYRCASSYGDGDTYEQYFGPGTRLTVT.

This chain connects TRBV27 to TRBJ1-3; D perhaps matches TRBD1 (6 bases). The CDR3 runs 14 residues. V was cut by 4 bases and J by 2 bases, with 9 bases left in between. Germline-derived CDR1 and CDR2 are MNHEY and SMNVEV (reference sequence). CDR3 loop: CASSSGGPGNTIYF. In DNA, the CDR3 is TGTGCCAGCAGTTCCGGGGGCCCTGGAAACACCATATATTTT.

The chain uses TRBV6-6 and TRBJ2-7; TRBD1 might be the D (6 bases). Germline assignment: CDR1 MNHNY and CDR2 SVGAGI (reference sequence). The germline V and J ends were trimmed by 3 bases and 7 bases, with 16 bases remaining between them. This CDR3 is built from 14 residues. In DNA, the CDR3 is TGTGCCAGCAGTTATCTGGGGGACAAAGGGGAGCAGTACTTC. Amino acid sequence: CASSYLGDKGEQYF.